The subject of this entry is one T cell receptor beta chain. Its antigen is still unknown. The data stem from a study of cytomegalovirus exposure and HLA in healthy donors. Regarding the study as a whole: Specific recognition of CMV antigens was confirmed in vitro for a few chains (all CMV-associated).

Here immunoSEQ multiplex PCR was the method, and the copy in TCRdb shows in-frame clones only, minus some. The data contain about 220,000 clones, 85% to 95% of them singletons. V was cut by 3 bases and J by 0 bases, with 13 bases left in between. The V gene's germline CDR1 is SGHRS and CDR2 YFSETQ. The CDR3 covers 16 residues. The chain links TRBV5-1 to TRBJ1-3; the D gene is possibly TRBD1 (6 bases). The source is a woman aged 18-30 years in good health and CMV-seronegative. Material: PBMCs. CDR3: CASSSLQQGSGNTIYF. CDR3 coding DNA: TGCGCCAGCAGCTCGTTACAACAGGGCTCTGGAAACACCATATATTTT.